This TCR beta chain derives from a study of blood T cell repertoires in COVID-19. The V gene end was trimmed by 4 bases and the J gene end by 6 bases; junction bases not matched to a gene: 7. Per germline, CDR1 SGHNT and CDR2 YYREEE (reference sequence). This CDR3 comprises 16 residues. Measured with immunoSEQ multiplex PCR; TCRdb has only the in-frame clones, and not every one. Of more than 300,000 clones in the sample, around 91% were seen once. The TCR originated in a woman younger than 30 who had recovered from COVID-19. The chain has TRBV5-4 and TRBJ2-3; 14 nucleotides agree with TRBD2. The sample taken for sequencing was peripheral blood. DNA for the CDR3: TGTGCCAGCAGCAGACTAGCGGGAGGGATCCAGGATACGCAGTATTTT. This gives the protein CASSRLAGGIQDTQYF.